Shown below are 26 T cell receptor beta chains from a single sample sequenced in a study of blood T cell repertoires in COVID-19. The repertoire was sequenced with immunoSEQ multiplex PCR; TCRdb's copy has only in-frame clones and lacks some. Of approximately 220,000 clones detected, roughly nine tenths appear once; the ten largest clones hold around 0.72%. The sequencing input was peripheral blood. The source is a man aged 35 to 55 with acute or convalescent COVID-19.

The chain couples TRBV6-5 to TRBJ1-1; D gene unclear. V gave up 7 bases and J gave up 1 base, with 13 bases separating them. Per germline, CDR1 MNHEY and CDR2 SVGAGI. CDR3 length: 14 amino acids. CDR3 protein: CASTLNPPNTEAFF. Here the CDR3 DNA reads TGTGCCAGCACTTTAAATCCCCCGAACACTGAAGCTTTCTTT.

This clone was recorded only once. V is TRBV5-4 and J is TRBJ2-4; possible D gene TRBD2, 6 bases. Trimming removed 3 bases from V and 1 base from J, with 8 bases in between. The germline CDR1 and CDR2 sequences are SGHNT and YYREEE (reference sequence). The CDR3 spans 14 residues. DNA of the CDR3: TGTGCCAGCAGCTGGGCGGGGGCCAAAAACATTCAGTACTTC. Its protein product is CASSWAGAKNIQYF. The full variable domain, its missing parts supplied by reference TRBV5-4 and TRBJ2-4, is ETGVTQSPTHLIKTRGQQVTLRCSSQSGHNTVSWYQQALGQGPQFIFQYYREEENGRGNFPPRFSGLQFPNYSSELNVNALELDDSALYLCASSWAGAKNIQYFGAGTRLSVL.

Here the CDR3 DNA reads TGCGCCAGCAGCGAGGAAGAGACCCAGTACTTC. Protein: CASSEEETQYF. The V call is TRBV5-1, the J call TRBJ2-5, with D uncertain. Germline CDR1 and CDR2: SGHRS and YFSETQ. There are 11 residues in the CDR3. Trimming removed 4 bases from V and 3 bases from J, with 4 bases in between.

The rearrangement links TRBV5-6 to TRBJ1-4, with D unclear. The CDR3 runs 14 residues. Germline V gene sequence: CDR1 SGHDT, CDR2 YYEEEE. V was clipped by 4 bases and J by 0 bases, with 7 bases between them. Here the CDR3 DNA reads TGTGCCAGCAGCCCCGGGGCAACTAATGAAAAACTGTTTTTT. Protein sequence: CASSPGATNEKLFF.

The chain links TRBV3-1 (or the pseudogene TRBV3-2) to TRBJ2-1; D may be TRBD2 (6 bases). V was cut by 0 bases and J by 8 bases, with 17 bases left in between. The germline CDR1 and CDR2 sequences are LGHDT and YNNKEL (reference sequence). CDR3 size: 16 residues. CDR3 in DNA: TGTGCCAGCAGCCAAGAGGGACTCTCGATCTTGGATGAGCAGTTCTTC. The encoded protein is CASSQEGLSILDEQFF.

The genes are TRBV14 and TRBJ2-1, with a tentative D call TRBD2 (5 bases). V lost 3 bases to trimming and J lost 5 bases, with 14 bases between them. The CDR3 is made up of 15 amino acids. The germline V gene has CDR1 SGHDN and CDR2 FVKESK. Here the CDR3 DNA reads TGTGCCAGCAGCCATGACTATAACAGCCACAATGAGCAGTTCTTC. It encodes CASSHDYNSHNEQFF. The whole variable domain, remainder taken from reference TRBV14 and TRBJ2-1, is EAGVTQFPSHSVIEKGQTVTLRCDPISGHDNLYWYRRVMGKEIKFLLHFVKESKQDESGMPNNRFLAERTGGTYSTLKVQPAELEDSGVYFCASSHDYNSHNEQFFGPGTRLTVL.

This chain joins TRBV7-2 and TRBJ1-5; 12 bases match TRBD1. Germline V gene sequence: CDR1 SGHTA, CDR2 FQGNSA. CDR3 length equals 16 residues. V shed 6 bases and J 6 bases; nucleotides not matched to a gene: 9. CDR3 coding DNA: TGTGCCAGCAGTCCCCGGGGGACAGGGGGCAGTCAGCCCCAGCATTTT. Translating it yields CASSPRGTGGSQPQHF.

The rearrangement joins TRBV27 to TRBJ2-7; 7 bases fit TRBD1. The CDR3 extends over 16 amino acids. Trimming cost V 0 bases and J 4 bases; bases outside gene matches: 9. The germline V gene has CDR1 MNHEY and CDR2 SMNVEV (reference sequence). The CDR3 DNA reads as TGTGCCAGCAGTTTATCGATAGGGGGCTCGGTTTACGAGCAGTACTTC. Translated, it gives CASSLSIGGSVYEQYF.

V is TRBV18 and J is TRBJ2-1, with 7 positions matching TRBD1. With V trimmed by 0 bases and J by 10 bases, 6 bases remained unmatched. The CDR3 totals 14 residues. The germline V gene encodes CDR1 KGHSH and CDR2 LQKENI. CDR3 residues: CASSPPGRGPEQFF. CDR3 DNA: TGTGCCAGCTCACCACCCGGTAGGGGGCCAGAGCAGTTCTTC. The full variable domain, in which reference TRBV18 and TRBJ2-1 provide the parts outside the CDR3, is NAGVMQNPRHLVRRRGQEARLRCSPMKGHSHVYWYRQLPEEGLKFMVYLQKENIIDESGMPKERFSAEFPKEGPSILRIQQVVRGDSAAYFCASSPPGRGPEQFFGPGTRLTVL.

The CDR3 nucleotides are TGTGCCAGCAGCGTAGCTCGGTCCTACGAGCAGTACTTC. It encodes CASSVARSYEQYF. This sequence joins TRBV9 and TRBJ2-7, with no clear D. V was clipped by 0 bases and J by 1 base, with 5 bases between them. The length of the CDR3 is 13 residues. The germline V gene encodes CDR1 SGDLS and CDR2 YYNGEE. Drawing the rest from reference TRBV9 and TRBJ2-7, the complete variable domain is DSGVTQTPKHLITATGQRVTLRCSPRSGDLSVYWYQQSLDQGLQFLIQYYNGEERAKGNILERFSAQQFPDLHSELNLSSLELGDSALYFCASSVARSYEQYFGPGTRLTVT.

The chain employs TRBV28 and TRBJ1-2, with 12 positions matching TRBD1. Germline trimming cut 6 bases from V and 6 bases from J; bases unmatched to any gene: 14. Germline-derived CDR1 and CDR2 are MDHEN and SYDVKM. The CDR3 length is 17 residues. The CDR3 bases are TGTGCCAGCAGAATGCGTGGTGGGGGACAGGGGGCTGATGGCTACACCTTC. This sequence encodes CASRMRGGGQGADGYTF.

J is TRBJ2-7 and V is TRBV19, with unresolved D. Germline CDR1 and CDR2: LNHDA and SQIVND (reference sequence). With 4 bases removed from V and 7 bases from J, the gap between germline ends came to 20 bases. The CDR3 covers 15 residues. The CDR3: CASSTSASNAREQYF. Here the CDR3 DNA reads TGTGCCAGTAGTACTTCGGCTTCTAATGCGAGGGAGCAGTACTTC.

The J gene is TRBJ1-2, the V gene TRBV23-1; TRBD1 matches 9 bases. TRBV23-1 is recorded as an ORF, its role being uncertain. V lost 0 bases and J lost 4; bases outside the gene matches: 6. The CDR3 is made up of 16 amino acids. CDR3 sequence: CASSQSGTGQIYGYTF. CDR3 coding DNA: TGCGCCAGCAGTCAATCAGGGACAGGGCAGATCTATGGCTACACCTTC.

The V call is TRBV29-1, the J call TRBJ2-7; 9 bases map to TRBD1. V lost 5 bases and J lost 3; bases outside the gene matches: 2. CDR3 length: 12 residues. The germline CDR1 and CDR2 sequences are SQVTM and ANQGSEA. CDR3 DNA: TGCAGCGTTCAGACAGGGGGCTACGAGCAGTACTTC. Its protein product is CSVQTGGYEQYF.

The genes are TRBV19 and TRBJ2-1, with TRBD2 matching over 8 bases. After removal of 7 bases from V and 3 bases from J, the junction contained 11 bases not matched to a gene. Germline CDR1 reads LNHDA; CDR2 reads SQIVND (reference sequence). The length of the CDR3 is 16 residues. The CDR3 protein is CASTKRLAQIYNEQFF. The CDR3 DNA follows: TGTGCCAGTACCAAAAGACTAGCGCAAATCTACAATGAGCAGTTCTTC. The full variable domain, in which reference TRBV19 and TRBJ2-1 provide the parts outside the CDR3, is DGGITQSPKYLFRKEGQNVTLSCEQNLNHDAMYWYRQDPGQGLRLIYYSQIVNDFQKGDIAEGYSVSREKKESFPLTVTSAQKNPTAFYLCASTKRLAQIYNEQFFGPGTRLTVL.

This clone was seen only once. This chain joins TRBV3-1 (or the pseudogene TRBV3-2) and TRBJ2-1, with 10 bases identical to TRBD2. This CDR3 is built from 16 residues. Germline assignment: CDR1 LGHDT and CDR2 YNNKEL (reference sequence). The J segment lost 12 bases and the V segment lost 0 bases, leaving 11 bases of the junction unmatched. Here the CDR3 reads CASSQDQLAGGLTQFF. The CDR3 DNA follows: TGTGCCAGCAGCCAAGATCAATTAGCGGGAGGTTTGACGCAGTTCTTC.

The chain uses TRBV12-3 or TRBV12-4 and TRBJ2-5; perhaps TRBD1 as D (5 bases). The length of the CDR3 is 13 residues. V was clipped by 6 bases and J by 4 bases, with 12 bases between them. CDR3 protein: CASSQDSRETQYF. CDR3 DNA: TGTGCCAGCAGCCAAGACAGTCGAGAGACCCAGTACTTC.

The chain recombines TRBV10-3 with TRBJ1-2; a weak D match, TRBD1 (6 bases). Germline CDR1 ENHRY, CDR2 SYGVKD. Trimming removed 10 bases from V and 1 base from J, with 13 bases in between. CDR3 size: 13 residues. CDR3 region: CATKTGLNYGYTF. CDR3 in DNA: TGTGCCACCAAGACAGGTCTTAACTATGGCTACACCTTC.

Here the CDR3 reads CASSYGRGSYEQYF. CDR3 sequence (DNA): TGTGCCAGCAGTTACGGGCGGGGTTCCTACGAGCAGTACTTC. This chain joins TRBV6-6 and TRBJ2-7, with D perhaps matching TRBD2 (6 bases). The CDR3 covers 14 residues. Germline lookup yields CDR1 MNHNY and CDR2 SVGAGI (reference sequence). V lost 2 bases, J lost 1 base, and 9 bases lay in between.

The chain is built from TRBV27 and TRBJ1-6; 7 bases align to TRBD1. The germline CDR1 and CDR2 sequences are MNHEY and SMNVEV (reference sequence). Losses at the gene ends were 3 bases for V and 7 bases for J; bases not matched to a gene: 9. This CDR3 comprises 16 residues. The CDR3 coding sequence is TGTGCCAGCAGTTTTGGAGGGGGCGTAGGAAATTCACCCCTCCACTTT. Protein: CASSFGGGVGNSPLHF.

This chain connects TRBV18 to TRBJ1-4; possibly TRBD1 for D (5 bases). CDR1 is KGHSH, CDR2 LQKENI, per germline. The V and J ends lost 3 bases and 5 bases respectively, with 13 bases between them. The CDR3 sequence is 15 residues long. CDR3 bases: TGTGCCAGCTCACCGAGAAACGGGGGAAATGAAAAACTGTTTTTT. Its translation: CASSPRNGGNEKLFF.

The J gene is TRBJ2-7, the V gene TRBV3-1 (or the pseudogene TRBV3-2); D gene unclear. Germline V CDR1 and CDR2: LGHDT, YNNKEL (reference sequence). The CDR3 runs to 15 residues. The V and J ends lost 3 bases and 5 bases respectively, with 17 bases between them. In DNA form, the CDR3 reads TGTGCCAGCAGCCAGGTCCCCGGAGTTCCTAACGAGCAGTACTTC. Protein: CASSQVPGVPNEQYF.

CDR3 DNA: TGTGCCAGCAGCGTAGTCGGGGGGGTGGATGAGCAGTTCTTC. This encodes CASSVVGGVDEQFF. The J gene is TRBJ2-1, the V gene TRBV9; 8 bases are shared with TRBD2. The CDR3 covers 14 residues. The J segment lost 8 bases and the V segment lost 0 bases, leaving 4 bases of the junction unmatched. Germline loops: CDR1 SGDLS, CDR2 YYNGEE.

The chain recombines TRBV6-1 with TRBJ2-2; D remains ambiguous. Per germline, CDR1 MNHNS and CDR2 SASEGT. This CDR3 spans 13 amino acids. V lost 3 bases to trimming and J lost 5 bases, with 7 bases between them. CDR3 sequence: CASSETWTGELFF. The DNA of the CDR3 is TGTGCCAGCAGTGAGACTTGGACCGGGGAGCTGTTTTTT.

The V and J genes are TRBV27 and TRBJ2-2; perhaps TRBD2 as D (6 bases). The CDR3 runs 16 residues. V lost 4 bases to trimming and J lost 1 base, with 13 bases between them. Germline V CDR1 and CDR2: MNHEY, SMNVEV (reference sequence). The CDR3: CASSSLGGKNTGELFF. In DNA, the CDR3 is TGTGCCAGCAGTTCCCTGGGGGGAAAGAACACCGGGGAGCTGTTTTTT.

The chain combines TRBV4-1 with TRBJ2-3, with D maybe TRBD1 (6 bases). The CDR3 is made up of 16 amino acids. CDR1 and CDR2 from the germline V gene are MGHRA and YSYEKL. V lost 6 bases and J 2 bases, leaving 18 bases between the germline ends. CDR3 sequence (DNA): TGCGCCAGCAGGGGGGCGGACAGTCAAGTCACAGATACGCAGTATTTT. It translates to CASRGADSQVTDTQYF.